Listed below are T cell receptor beta chains from one sample, sequenced in a study of beta chain features in type 1 diabetes. Clones were sequenced by immunoSEQ multiplex PCR, and TCRdb holds only the in-frame ones, with some missing. The data show approximately 170,000 clones, around 7.8% seen once. Sequencing input: central memory CD4+ T cells from blood. Receptors were obtained from a middle-aged woman with type 1 diabetes. CDR3s leave out the opening cysteine and the closing phenylalanine or tryptophan. Where a row states a size, it is once, few, many or the class of an expanded clone; other rows omit it.

J gene: TRBJ2-1
CDR3 length: 11
V gene: TRBV6-6
clone size: -
CDR3 protein: ASSYRTTDEQF

J gene: TRBJ1-1
CDR3 length: 15
V gene: TRBV28
clone size: -
CDR3 protein: ASSPSPGTTYNTEAF

J gene: TRBJ1-4
CDR3 length: 11
V gene: TRBV5-1
clone size: -
CDR3 protein: ASSLAGTGEVF

J gene: TRBJ2-6
CDR3 length: 11
V gene: TRBV5-1
clone size: -
CDR3 protein: ASSDTGVDVLT

J gene: TRBJ2-3
CDR3 length: 13
V gene: TRBV5-1
clone size: few
CDR3 protein: ASSGLAEATDTQY

J gene: TRBJ2-1
CDR3 length: 11
V gene: TRBV7-6
clone size: many
CDR3 protein: ASRGVAGAPLF

J gene: TRBJ1-4
CDR3 length: 12
V gene: TRBV18
clone size: few
CDR3 protein: ASSPSSLGEKLF

J gene: TRBJ2-7
CDR3 length: 14
V gene: TRBV2
clone size: few
CDR3 protein: ASSERENRVRYEQY

J gene: TRBJ1-2
CDR3 length: 13
V gene: TRBV4-1
clone size: -
CDR3 protein: ASSPPAGENYGYT

J gene: TRBJ1-1
CDR3 length: 11
V gene: TRBV5-1
clone size: -
CDR3 protein: ASSLGANTEAF

J gene: TRBJ2-1
CDR3 length: 12
V gene: TRBV28
clone size: -
CDR3 protein: ASSLPQGIPEQF

J gene: TRBJ2-5
CDR3 length: 13
V gene: TRBV11-1
clone size: -
CDR3 protein: ASSLGTGGKETQY

J gene: TRBJ1-5
CDR3 length: 16
V gene: TRBV4-1
clone size: -
CDR3 protein: ASSPRWVAGQGHQPQH

J gene: TRBJ2-3
CDR3 length: 12
V gene: TRBV5-1
clone size: -
CDR3 protein: ASSPDRGTDTQY

J gene: TRBJ1-2
CDR3 length: 12
V gene: TRBV7-2
clone size: -
CDR3 protein: ASTGGAHNYGYT

J gene: TRBJ1-2
CDR3 length: 10
V gene: TRBV18
clone size: -
CDR3 protein: ASSGEGGGYT

J gene: TRBJ1-3
CDR3 length: 14
V gene: TRBV9
clone size: few
CDR3 protein: ASSALDRSSGNTIY

J gene: TRBJ1-2
CDR3 length: 13
V gene: TRBV27
clone size: few
CDR3 protein: ASAQGLGFNYGYT

J gene: TRBJ2-2
CDR3 length: 12
V gene: TRBV6-5
clone size: -
CDR3 protein: ASTLGGYTGELF

J gene: TRBJ1-2
CDR3 length: 13
V gene: TRBV5-4
clone size: few
CDR3 protein: ASSLEGRGYTGYT

J gene: TRBJ1-1
CDR3 length: 14
V gene: TRBV2
clone size: few
CDR3 protein: ASRYRGGRDHTEAF

J gene: TRBJ2-7
CDR3 length: 12
V gene: TRBV30
clone size: few
CDR3 protein: AWSGGQGGFGQY

J gene: TRBJ1-4
CDR3 length: 13
V gene: TRBV28
clone size: -
CDR3 protein: ASLLSGSPGEKLF

J gene: TRBJ1-4
CDR3 length: 13
V gene: TRBV7-2
clone size: -
CDR3 protein: ASSQQGAAGEKLF

J gene: TRBJ2-6
CDR3 length: 13
V gene: TRBV5-5
clone size: -
CDR3 protein: ASSLTSAGANVLT

J gene: TRBJ1-2
CDR3 length: 12
V gene: TRBV19
clone size: -
CDR3 protein: ASSIGRGNYGYT

J gene: TRBJ1-5
CDR3 length: 13
V gene: TRBV5-6
clone size: few
CDR3 protein: ASSLVGQVNQPQH

J gene: TRBJ1-1
CDR3 length: 14
V gene: TRBV11-2
clone size: few
CDR3 protein: ASSPPGQRMNTEAF

J gene: TRBJ1-5
CDR3 length: 13
V gene: TRBV30
clone size: few
CDR3 protein: AWSHRQGRWQPQH

J gene: TRBJ1-5
CDR3 length: 13
V gene: TRBV5-4
clone size: few
CDR3 protein: ASSLAGERIQPQH

J gene: TRBJ2-1
CDR3 length: 14
V gene: TRBV6-5
clone size: few
CDR3 protein: ASSYSGAGGYNEQF

J gene: TRBJ1-1
CDR3 length: 14
V gene: TRBV29-1
clone size: -
CDR3 protein: SVVGQGIIGNTEAF

J gene: TRBJ1-6
CDR3 length: 11
V gene: TRBV18
clone size: -
CDR3 protein: ASQGQGESPLH

J gene: TRBJ2-1
CDR3 length: 10
V gene: TRBV5-6
clone size: few
CDR3 protein: ASKAERDEQF

J gene: TRBJ1-4
CDR3 length: 18
V gene: TRBV7-2
clone size: -
CDR3 protein: ASSLAAARGQLATNEKLF

J gene: TRBJ2-3
CDR3 length: 11
V gene: TRBV6-5
clone size: many
CDR3 protein: ASTRTGTDTQY

J gene: TRBJ1-6
CDR3 length: 13
V gene: TRBV7-2
clone size: few
CDR3 protein: ASSPTRQGRTPLH

J gene: TRBJ2-7
CDR3 length: 12
V gene: TRBV7-9
clone size: -
CDR3 protein: ASSSASGPYEQY

J gene: TRBJ2-1
CDR3 length: 12
V gene: TRBV29-1
clone size: many
CDR3 protein: SVEGGGVYNEQF

J gene: TRBJ2-7
CDR3 length: 14
V gene: TRBV18
clone size: few
CDR3 protein: ASSPKSGGAGTEQY

J gene: TRBJ1-3
CDR3 length: 13
V gene: TRBV28
clone size: once
CDR3 protein: ASTKSGNLADTIY

J gene: TRBJ2-7
CDR3 length: 11
V gene: TRBV5-6
clone size: -
CDR3 protein: ASSLTFPYEQY

J gene: TRBJ2-5
CDR3 length: 14
V gene: TRBV7-2
clone size: -
CDR3 protein: ASSLGTSGGWETQY

J gene: TRBJ2-1
CDR3 length: 9
V gene: TRBV20-1
clone size: -
CDR3 protein: RTAGGHEQF

J gene: TRBJ1-2
CDR3 length: 13
V gene: TRBV7-3
clone size: -
CDR3 protein: ASSPRTGSHYGYT

J gene: TRBJ2-3
CDR3 length: 14
V gene: TRBV5-1
clone size: few
CDR3 protein: ASSLVYRSSTDTQY

J gene: TRBJ2-7
CDR3 length: 11
V gene: TRBV28
clone size: -
CDR3 protein: ASSSGKGAEQY

J gene: TRBJ1-1
CDR3 length: 11
V gene: TRBV29-1
clone size: few
CDR3 protein: SVDRGPTTEAF

J gene: TRBJ2-5
CDR3 length: 12
V gene: TRBV5-1
clone size: few
CDR3 protein: ASSLGLEGETQY